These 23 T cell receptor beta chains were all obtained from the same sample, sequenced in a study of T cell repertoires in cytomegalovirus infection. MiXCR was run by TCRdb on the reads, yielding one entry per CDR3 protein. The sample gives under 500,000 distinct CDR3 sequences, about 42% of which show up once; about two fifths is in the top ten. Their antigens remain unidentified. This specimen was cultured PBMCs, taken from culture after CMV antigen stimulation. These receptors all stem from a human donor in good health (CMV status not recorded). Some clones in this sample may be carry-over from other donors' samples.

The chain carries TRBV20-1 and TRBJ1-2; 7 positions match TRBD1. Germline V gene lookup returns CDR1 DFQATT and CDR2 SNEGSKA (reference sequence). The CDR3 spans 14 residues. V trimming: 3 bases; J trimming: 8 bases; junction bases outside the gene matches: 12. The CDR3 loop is CSASTRPTGDGYTF. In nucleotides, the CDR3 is TGCAGTGCTAGTACGCGGCCCACAGGGGACGGCTACACCTTC.

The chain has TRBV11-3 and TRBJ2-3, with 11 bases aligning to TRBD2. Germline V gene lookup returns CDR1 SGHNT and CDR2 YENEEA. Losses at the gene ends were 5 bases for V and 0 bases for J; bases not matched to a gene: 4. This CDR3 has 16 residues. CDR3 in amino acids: CASSGGLAASTDTQYF. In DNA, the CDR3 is TGTGCCAGCAGCGGGGGACTAGCGGCTAGCACAGATACGCAGTATTTT.

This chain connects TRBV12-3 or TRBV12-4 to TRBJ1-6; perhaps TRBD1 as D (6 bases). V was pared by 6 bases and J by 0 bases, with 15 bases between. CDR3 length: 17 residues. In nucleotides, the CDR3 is TGTGCCAGCAGCTCCGACAGGACTAGCTCCTATAATTCACCCCTCCACTTT. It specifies CASSSDRTSSYNSPLHF.

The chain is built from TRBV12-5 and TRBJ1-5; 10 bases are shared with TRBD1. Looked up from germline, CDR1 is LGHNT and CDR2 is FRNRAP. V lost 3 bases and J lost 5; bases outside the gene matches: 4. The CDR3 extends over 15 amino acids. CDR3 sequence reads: CASGLRQGADQPQHF. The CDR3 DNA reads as TGTGCTAGTGGTTTACGACAGGGGGCCGATCAGCCCCAGCATTTT. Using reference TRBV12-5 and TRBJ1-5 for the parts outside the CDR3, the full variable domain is DARVTQTPRHKVTEMGQEVTMRCQPILGHNTVFWYRQTMMQGLELLAYFRNRAPLDDSGMPKDRFSAEMPDATLATLKIQPSEPRDSAVYFCASGLRQGADQPQHFGDGTRLSIL.

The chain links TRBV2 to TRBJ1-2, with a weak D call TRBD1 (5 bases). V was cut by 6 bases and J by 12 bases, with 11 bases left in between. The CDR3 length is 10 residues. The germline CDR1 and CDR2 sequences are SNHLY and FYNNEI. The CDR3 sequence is CASSEGRHTF. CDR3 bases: TGTGCCAGCAGCGAGGGACGGCACACCTTC.

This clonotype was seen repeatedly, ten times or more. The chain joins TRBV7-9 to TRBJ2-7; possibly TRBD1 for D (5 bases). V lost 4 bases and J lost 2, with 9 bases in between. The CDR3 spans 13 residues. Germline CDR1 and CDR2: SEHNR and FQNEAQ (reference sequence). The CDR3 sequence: CASSSRQTYEQYF. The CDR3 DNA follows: TGTGCCAGCAGCTCCCGACAGACCTACGAGCAGTACTTC.

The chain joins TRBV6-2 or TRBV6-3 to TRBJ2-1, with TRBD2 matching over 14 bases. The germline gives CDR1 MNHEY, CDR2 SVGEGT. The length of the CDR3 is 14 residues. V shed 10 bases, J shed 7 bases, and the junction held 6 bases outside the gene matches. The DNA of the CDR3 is TGTGCCACAAAGACTAGCGGGGGGGTAAATGAGCAGTTCTTC. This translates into CATKTSGGVNEQFF.

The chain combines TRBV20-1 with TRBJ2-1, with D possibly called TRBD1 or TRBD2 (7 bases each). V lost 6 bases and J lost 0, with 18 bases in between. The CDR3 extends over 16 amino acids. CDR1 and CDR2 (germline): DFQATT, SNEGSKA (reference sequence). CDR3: CSARGARGSSYNEQFF. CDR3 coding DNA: TGCAGTGCCAGGGGGGCGCGGGGGAGCTCCTACAATGAGCAGTTCTTC.

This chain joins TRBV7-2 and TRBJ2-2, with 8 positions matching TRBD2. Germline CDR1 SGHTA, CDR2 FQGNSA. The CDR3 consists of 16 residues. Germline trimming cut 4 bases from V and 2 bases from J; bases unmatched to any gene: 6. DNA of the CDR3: TGTGCCAGCAGCTCAACCGGGAGGGCTAACACCGGGGAGCTGTTTTTT. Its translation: CASSSTGRANTGELFF.

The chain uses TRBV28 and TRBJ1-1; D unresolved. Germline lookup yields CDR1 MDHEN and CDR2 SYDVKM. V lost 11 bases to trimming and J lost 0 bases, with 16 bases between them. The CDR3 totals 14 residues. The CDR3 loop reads CAARVADLNTEAFF. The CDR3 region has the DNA TGTGCCGCCCGGGTGGCAGATTTGAACACTGAAGCTTTCTTT.

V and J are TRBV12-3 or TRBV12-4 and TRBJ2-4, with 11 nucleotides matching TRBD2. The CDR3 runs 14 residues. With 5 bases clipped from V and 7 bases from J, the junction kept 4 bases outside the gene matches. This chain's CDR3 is CASSQASGRNIQYF. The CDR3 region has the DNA TGTGCCAGCAGTCAGGCTAGCGGGAGGAACATTCAGTACTTC.

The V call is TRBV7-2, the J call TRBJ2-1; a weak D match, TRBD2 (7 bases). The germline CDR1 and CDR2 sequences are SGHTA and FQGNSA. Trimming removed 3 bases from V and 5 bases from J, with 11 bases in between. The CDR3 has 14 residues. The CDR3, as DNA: TGTGCCAGCAGCTTTCAAGGGGGGGACAATGAGCAGTTCTTC. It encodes CASSFQGGDNEQFF.

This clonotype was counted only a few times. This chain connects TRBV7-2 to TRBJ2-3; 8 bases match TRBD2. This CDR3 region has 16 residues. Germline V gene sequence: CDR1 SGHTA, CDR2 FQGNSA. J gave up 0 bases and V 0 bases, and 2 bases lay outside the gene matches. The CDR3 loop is CASSLASGTSTDTQYF. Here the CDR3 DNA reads TGTGCCAGCAGCTTAGCTAGCGGGACCAGCACAGATACGCAGTATTTT.

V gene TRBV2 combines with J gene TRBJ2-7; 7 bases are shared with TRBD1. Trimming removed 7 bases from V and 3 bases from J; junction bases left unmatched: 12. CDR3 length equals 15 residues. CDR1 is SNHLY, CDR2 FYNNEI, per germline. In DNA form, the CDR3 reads TGTGCCAGCAAAGGAAGAATGGGACAGATCTACGAGCAGTACTTC. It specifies CASKGRMGQIYEQYF.

CDR3 sequence (DNA): TGTGCCAGCAGCGGTGTTCGAGAGGGGGTCTTTAGCTACACCTTC. Translating it yields CASSGVREGVFSYTF. This chain links TRBV12-3 or TRBV12-4 with TRBJ1-2, with D possibly being TRBD1 (6 bases). The CDR3 totals 15 residues. V was trimmed by 6 bases and J by 9 bases, leaving 23 bases between them.

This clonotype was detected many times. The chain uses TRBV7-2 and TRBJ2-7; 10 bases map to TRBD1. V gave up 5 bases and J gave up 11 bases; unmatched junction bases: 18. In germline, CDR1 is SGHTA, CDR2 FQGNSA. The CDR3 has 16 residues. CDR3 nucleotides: TGTGCCAGCAGCACTCATCCGGGACAGGGGCCTCTGTGGGAGTACTTC. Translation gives CASSTHPGQGPLWEYF.

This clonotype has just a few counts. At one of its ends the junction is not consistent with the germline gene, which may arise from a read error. For the CDR3, the DNA is TGTGCCAGCAGCTTAGGCCCCTCCTGGTCGAGGTTCATAGACTTC. This codes for CASSLGPSWSRFIDF. V gene TRBV11-2 combines with J gene TRBJ2-7; the D is unclear. CDR3 length equals 15 residues. Germline CDR1 is SGHAT and CDR2 is FQNNGV.

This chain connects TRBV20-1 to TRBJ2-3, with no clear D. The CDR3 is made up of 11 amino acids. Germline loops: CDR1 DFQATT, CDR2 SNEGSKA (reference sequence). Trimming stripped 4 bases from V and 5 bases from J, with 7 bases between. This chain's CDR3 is CSANPLDTQYF. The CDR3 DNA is TGCAGTGCTAATCCGCTAGATACGCAGTATTTT.

The CDR3 DNA follows: TGTGCCAGCAGCAAGACAGCTGACAGCGGGACCCAGTACTTC. It specifies CASSKTADSGTQYF. This chain links TRBV9 with TRBJ2-5, with D perhaps assigned TRBD1 or TRBD2 (5 bases each). The CDR3 is made up of 14 amino acids. Deletions cut 4 bases from V and 7 bases from J, with 17 bases between. Germline-derived CDR1 and CDR2 are SGDLS and YYNGEE.

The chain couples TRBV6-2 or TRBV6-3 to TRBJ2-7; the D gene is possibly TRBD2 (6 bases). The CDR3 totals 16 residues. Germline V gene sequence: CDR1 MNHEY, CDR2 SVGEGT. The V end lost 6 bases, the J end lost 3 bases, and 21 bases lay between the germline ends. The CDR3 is CASRDDPGRRDYEQYF. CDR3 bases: TGTGCCAGCAGAGACGACCCGGGACGGAGGGACTACGAGCAGTACTTC.

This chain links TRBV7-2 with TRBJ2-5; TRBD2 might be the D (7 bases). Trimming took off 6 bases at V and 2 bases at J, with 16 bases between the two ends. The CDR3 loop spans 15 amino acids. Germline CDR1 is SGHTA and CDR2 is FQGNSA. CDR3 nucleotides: TGTGCCAGCAGACGGGGGGCTAGCGGACAAGAGACCCAGTACTTC. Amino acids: CASRRGASGQETQYF.

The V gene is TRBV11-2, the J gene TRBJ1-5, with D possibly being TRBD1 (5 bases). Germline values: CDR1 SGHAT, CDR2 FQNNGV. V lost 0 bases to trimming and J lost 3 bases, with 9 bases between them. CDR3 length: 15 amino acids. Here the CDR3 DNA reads TGTGCCAGCAGCTTAGATCTGGGGCCCAATCAGCCCCAGCATTTT. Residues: CASSLDLGPNQPQHF.

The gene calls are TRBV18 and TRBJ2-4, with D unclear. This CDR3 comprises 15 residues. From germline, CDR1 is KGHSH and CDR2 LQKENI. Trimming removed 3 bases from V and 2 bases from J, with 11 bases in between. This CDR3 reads CASSPSGPTKNIQYF. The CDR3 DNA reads TGTGCCAGCTCACCGTCCGGGCCAACCAAAAACATTCAGTACTTC.